A selection of T cell receptor beta chains follows, all from one sample in a study of PD-1 blockade in classical Hodgkin lymphoma. Sequencing was performed with immunoSEQ multiplex PCR; in TCRdb, only in-frame clones are kept and a portion is missing. Of 35,000 to 40,000 clones listed, 88% are singletons. The sample in question was peripheral blood mononuclear cells (PBMCs), obtained before the second cycle of nivolumab. The source of these receptors is a human donor with classical Hodgkin lymphoma. CDR3s include the opening cysteine and the closing phenylalanine or tryptophan. Fields, in order: CDR3 length, clone size, V gene, J gene, D gene, CDR3 protein, CDR3 DNA. D genes are given only for firm matches. Clone size is shown for a subset of rows, as once, few, many or a class of expanded clone.

16	NA	TRBV6-6	TRBJ2-7	TRBD2	CASLLLSGGLIYEQYF	TGTGCCAGCTTACTCCTGTCGGGAGGCCTCATCTACGAGCAGTACTTC
14	NA	TRBV10-3	TRBJ2-2	TRBD2	CAITGTSRHRGAVF	TGTGCCATCACCGGGACTAGCAGGCACCGGGGAGCTGTTTTT
15	NA	TRBV27	TRBJ2-2	NA	CASSLQGRVTGELFF	TGTGCCAGCAGTTTACAGGGTAGGGTGACCGGGGAGCTGTTTTTT
16	NA	TRBV11-3	TRBJ1-1	NA	CASSSKRNGRDTEAFF	TGTGCCAGCAGCTCTAAACGAAACGGGAGAGACACTGAAGCTTTCTTT
13	NA	TRBV5-1	TRBJ1-4	TRBD1	CASSLGTGEKLFF	TGCGCCAGCAGCTTGGGGACAGGTGAAAAACTGTTTTTT
18	NA	TRBV11-2	TRBJ2-1	NA	CASSPLYRRYSSYNEQFF	TGTGCCAGCAGCCCACTCTATCGGCGCTACAGCTCCTACAATGAGCAGTTCTTC
13	NA	TRBV19	TRBJ2-5	TRBD1	CASRLGQVETQYF	TGTGCCAGTAGATTGGGACAGGTAGAGACCCAGTACTTC
15	NA	TRBV4-1	TRBJ2-7	TRBD2	CASSPRGAGGYEQYF	TGCGCCAGCAGCCCCCGGGGAGCGGGAGGGTACGAGCAGTACTTC
13	NA	TRBV5-1	TRBJ1-4	NA	CASSLGPREKLFF	TGCGCCAGCAGCTTGGGGCCCCGGGAAAAACTGTTTTTT
13	NA	TRBV7-3	TRBJ2-4	TRBD1	CASSLSGQGIQYF	TGTGCCAGCAGCTTATCAGGACAGGGCATTCAGTACTTC
16	NA	TRBV7-9	TRBJ2-1	NA	CASSPPFKETYNEQFF	TGTGCCAGCAGCCCCCCGTTTAAGGAAACCTACAATGAGCAGTTCTTC
8	once	TRBV2	TRBJ2-7	TRBD1	CASRQGAF	TGTGCCAGTCGACAGGGAGCCTTC
16	once	TRBV28	TRBJ2-2	TRBD1	CASSSPGTDGTGELFF	TGTGCCAGCAGTTCCCCGGGGACAGACGGCACCGGGGAGCTGTTTTTT
14	NA	TRBV29-1	TRBJ1-3	NA	CSVLRGDSGNTIYF	TGCAGCGTCCTCAGGGGAGATTCTGGAAACACCATATATTTT
16	NA	TRBV7-9	TRBJ2-1	NA	CASSLVLSGDKNEQFF	TGTGCCAGCAGCTTAGTTCTTAGCGGAGACAAGAATGAGCAGTTCTTC
15	NA	TRBV11-3	TRBJ2-3	TRBD1	CASSFSGQGADTQYF	TGTGCCAGCAGCTTCTCCGGACAGGGGGCAGATACGCAGTATTTT
17	once	TRBV10-2	TRBJ2-3	TRBD2	CASILREGLFPRYTQYF	TGCGCCAGCATTTTGCGGGAGGGCCTATTCCCTCGATATACGCAGTATTTT
19	NA	TRBV19	TRBJ2-5	NA	CASSIFSGVRVWDQETQYF	TGTGCCAGTAGTATTTTTTCAGGTGTGAGGGTATGGGACCAAGAGACCCAGTACTTC
13	NA	TRBV2	TRBJ1-2	NA	CASSLQGNYGYTF	TGTGCCAGCAGTCTACAGGGTAACTATGGCTACACCTTC
13	once	TRBV6-4	TRBJ1-1	NA	CASSVGENTEAFF	TGTGCCAGCAGTGTAGGGGAGAACACTGAAGCTTTCTTT
14	NA	TRBV28	TRBJ2-1	NA	CASSTHSSYNEQFF	TGTGCCAGCAGTACACATAGCTCCTACAATGAGCAGTTCTTC
13	NA	TRBV15	TRBJ2-5	NA	CATGNRNQETQYF	TGTGCCACCGGGAACAGAAATCAAGAGACCCAGTACTTC
15	NA	TRBV13	TRBJ1-1	NA	CASIEFRAMNTEAFF	TGTGCCAGCATCGAGTTCAGGGCCATGAACACTGAAGCTTTCTTT
18	NA	TRBV5-4	TRBJ2-1	NA	CASSLPSRVRTRRNEQFF	TGTGCCAGCAGCTTGCCTTCTCGGGTTCGGACACGCCGTAATGAGCAGTTCTTC
16	NA	TRBV11-2	TRBJ2-4	NA	CASSLTPPLAKNIQYF	TGTGCCAGCAGCTTAACCCCGCCTCTAGCCAAAAACATTCAGTACTTC
13	NA	TRBV19	TRBJ2-1	NA	CASALGSYNEQFF	TGTGCCAGTGCGCTGGGCTCCTACAATGAGCAGTTCTTC
13	NA	TRBV7-8	TRBJ1-2	NA	CASSLTVDYGYTF	TGTGCCAGCAGCTTAACAGTCGACTATGGCTACACCTTC
16	few	TRBV11-3	TRBJ1-1	NA	CASSDTGTLGGTEAFF	TGTGCCAGCAGCGATACCGGGACACTGGGCGGGACTGAAGCTTTCTTT
15	NA	TRBV5-6	TRBJ2-2	TRBD2	CASSLAGYSAGELFF	TGTGCCAGCAGCCTAGCGGGATACAGCGCCGGGGAGCTGTTTTTT
15	NA	TRBV9	TRBJ2-7	TRBD2	CASSVRGTSGYEQYF	TGTGCCAGCAGCGTCCGGGGGACTAGCGGGTACGAGCAGTACTTC
13	NA	TRBV7-8	TRBJ1-1	NA	CASSTQGNTEAFF	TGTGCCAGCAGTACTCAGGGCAACACTGAAGCTTTCTTT
14	NA	TRBV7-9	TRBJ2-1	NA	CASSLPGQWNEQFF	TGTGCCAGCAGCTTACCAGGGCAATGGAATGAGCAGTTCTTC
15	few	TRBV19	TRBJ1-5	TRBD1	CASSKDRGGNQPQHF	TGTGCCAGTAGCAAAGACAGGGGAGGCAATCAGCCCCAGCATTTT
15	NA	TRBV7-9	TRBJ2-2	NA	CASSTTSIGAGELFF	TGTGCCAGCAGCACAACCTCGATAGGCGCCGGGGAGCTGTTTTTT
17	NA	TRBV5-1	TRBJ2-1	TRBD2	CASSLGSSGPTGDEQFF	TGCGCCAGCAGCTTGGGGTCTAGCGGGCCCACTGGCGATGAGCAGTTCTTC
15	NA	TRBV11-1	TRBJ2-5	NA	CASSLAGSYQETQYF	TGTGCCAGCAGCTTAGCGGGATCGTACCAAGAGACCCAGTACTTC
13	NA	TRBV6-5	TRBJ1-3	NA	CASRPSGLVDVYF	TGTGCCAGCAGGCCCAGCGGACTTGTTGATGTATATTTT
13	NA	TRBV13	TRBJ2-7	NA	CASGTRRVYEQYF	TGTGCCAGCGGCACCCGGAGGGTCTACGAGCAGTACTTC
17	once	TRBV27	TRBJ2-1	TRBD2	CASSFGWGLAGNNEQFF	TGTGCCAGCAGTTTTGGGTGGGGGTTAGCGGGAAACAATGAGCAGTTCTTC
15	NA	TRBV5-1	TRBJ1-2	NA	CASSLGLGAGYGYTF	TGCGCCAGCAGCTTGGGGTTGGGGGCTGGCTATGGCTACACCTTC